A single sample is the source of the 6 T cell receptor beta chains below, sequenced in a study of STAT5B mutations in CD4+ large granular lymphocyte leukemia. The repertoire was sequenced with immunoSEQ multiplex PCR; TCRdb's copy has only in-frame clones and lacks some. The table records 25,000 to 35,000 clones, about 71% of them present only once. Sequencing was performed on CD4+ T cells from blood buffy coats. These receptor sequences come from a human donor in good health.

This clone was picked up one time. The V and J genes are TRBV28 and TRBJ2-7; unclear D gene. Germline values: CDR1 MDHEN, CDR2 SYDVKM. The CDR3 is 14 amino acids. Trimming removed 6 bases at V and 0 bases at J, with 12 bases between. CDR3 amino acids: CASSIGISSYEQYF. The CDR3 nucleotides read TGTGCCAGCAGCATCGGTATTTCCTCCTACGAGCAGTACTTC.

The rearrangement joins TRBV7-7 to TRBJ2-7; 10 positions agree with TRBD2. CDR3 length equals 15 residues. CDR1 is SSHAT, CDR2 FNYEAQ, per germline (reference sequence). CDR3 in DNA: TGTGCTAGTTCCATGGGACTAGCGTCCGGCGACGAGCAGTACTTC. Translation: CASSMGLASGDEQYF.

The chain combines TRBV18 with TRBJ2-1; TRBD1 is a possible D gene (5 bases). The germline V gene has CDR1 KGHSH and CDR2 LQKENI. The CDR3 sequence is 13 residues long. The V end was cut by 0 bases, the J end by 8 bases, with 8 bases between. The CDR3 sequence is CASSPPMTDEQFF. The DNA of the CDR3 is TGTGCCAGCTCACCACCGATGACAGATGAGCAGTTCTTC.

The chain recombines TRBV7-8 with TRBJ1-2; no clear D. V was cut by 5 bases and J by 4 bases, with 11 bases left in between. The germline V gene has CDR1 SGHVS and CDR2 FQNEAQ. CDR3 length equals 13 residues. CDR3 DNA: TGTGCCAGCAGCCCAACCGGCCCCTATGGCTACACCTTC. This translates into CASSPTGPYGYTF.

V gene TRBV18 combines with J gene TRBJ2-7; a possible D gene is TRBD1 (6 bases). The germline V gene encodes CDR1 KGHSH and CDR2 LQKENI. The CDR3 consists of 14 residues. Between the trimmed V and J ends, which lost 0 bases and 7 bases, there was a span of 13 bases. The chain's CDR3 is CASSPPSGALEQYF. In DNA, the CDR3 is TGTGCCAGCTCACCACCGTCAGGGGCGCTTGAGCAGTACTTC. Using reference TRBV18 and TRBJ2-7 for the parts outside the CDR3, the full variable domain is NAGVMQNPRHLVRRRGQEARLRCSPMKGHSHVYWYRQLPEEGLKFMVYLQKENIIDESGMPKERFSAEFPKEGPSILRIQQVVRGDSAAYFCASSPPSGALEQYFGPGTRLTVT.

The chain recombines TRBV5-1 with TRBJ2-3, with TRBD1 matching over 10 bases. CDR3 size: 17 residues. Germline V gives CDR1 SGHRS, CDR2 YFSETQ. Trimming at V came to 3 bases and at J to 6 bases, leaving 13 bases not matched to a gene. The CDR3 coding sequence is TGCGCCAGCAGCTCCCTAGAGACAGGGGGCGCGGTGGATACGCAGTATTTT. This codes for CASSSLETGGAVDTQYF.